This T cell receptor (beta chain) appears in the sequencing data of a study of T cells expressing NK-cell markers. Overall study context: The study sequenced eight donors, seven HCMV-seropositive and one seronegative.

Overall study findings and caveats: Of the CD8+ T cell pool in six donors, roughly 1.0-8% was accounted for by dominant NKG2C+ clonotypes.

Germline values: CDR1 MGHRA, CDR2 YSYEKL. The CDR3 is made up of 15 amino acids. TCRdb re-called the 5' RACE reads, yielding one record per CDR3 amino acid sequence without DNA. The listing contains about 440,000 distinct CDR3 sequences. With respect to this clonotype: No antigen is known for it.

Material for sequencing was blood T cells: a sorted CD56 or NKG2C T cell subset, CD4+ or CD8+ T cells, or bulk PBMC T cells (not recorded which). The origin of this receptor is a woman between 18 and 70 years old in good health. The chain combines TRBV4-1 with TRBJ1-6. The CDR3 reads CASSQGLRGDSPLHF.